Sequencing of this T cell receptor (beta chain) was carried out in a study of blood T cell repertoires in COVID-19. Across the whole study: Samples taken during acute and convalescent COVID-19 were collected in the United States, Italy and Spain. PBMCs, B-cell-depleted T cells, or T cells were the source of the cDNA or gDNA that made up the material.

As handled by the study authors: From reference gene primer amplification, estimates of nucleated cell counts were derived. The repertoire was sequenced with immunoSEQ multiplex PCR; TCRdb's copy has only in-frame clones and lacks some. For V, J and clone size, that table is used; D and trimming come from the DNA. The data contain approximately 260,000 clones, roughly 83% of them singletons. CDR1 SQVTM and CDR2 ANQGSEA come from the germline V gene. The CDR3 covers 12 residues. Trimming left V 3 bases short and J 0 bases short, with 4 bases between. The sequence came from a man aged 55 to 70 who had recovered from COVID-19. The sample taken for sequencing was peripheral blood. This chain joins TRBV29-1 and TRBJ2-3; the D is unclear. CDR3 DNA: TGCAGCGTTGACTTTAGCACAGATACGCAGTATTTT. Its protein is CSVDFSTDTQYF.